The clone carrying this TCR beta chain has ten or more counts. The data originate from a study of T cells in Graves' hyperthyroidism and ophthalmopathy. It was RNA transcripts that yielded the amplified TCR beta CDR3 regions. A first-round RT-PCR of the TCR CDR3 used the HTBI primer set. TCRdb recomputed calls from the multiplex PCR reads with MiXCR, one row per CDR3 protein. The repertoire holds 500,000 or so distinct CDR3 sequences, with roughly a sixth as singletons. Germline V CDR1 and CDR2: MDHEN, SYDVKM. CDR3 length equals 14 residues. V shed 7 bases, J shed 3 bases, and the junction held 7 bases outside the gene matches.

The sample was blood. This chain links TRBV28 with TRBJ2-5, with 8 bases aligning to TRBD1. This receptor was taken from a woman younger than 35 with Graves' ophthalmopathy. The CDR3 loop reads CASNFRGREETQYF. CDR3 coding DNA: TGTGCCAGCAATTTCAGGGGGCGCGAAGAGACCCAGTACTTC. The complete variable domain, with remaining parts taken from reference TRBV28 and TRBJ2-5, reads DVKVTQSSRYLVKRTGEKVFLECVQDMDHENMFWYRQDPGLGLRLIYFSYDVKMKEKGDIPEGYSVSREKKERFSLILESASTNQTSMYLCASNFRGREETQYFGPGTRLLVL.